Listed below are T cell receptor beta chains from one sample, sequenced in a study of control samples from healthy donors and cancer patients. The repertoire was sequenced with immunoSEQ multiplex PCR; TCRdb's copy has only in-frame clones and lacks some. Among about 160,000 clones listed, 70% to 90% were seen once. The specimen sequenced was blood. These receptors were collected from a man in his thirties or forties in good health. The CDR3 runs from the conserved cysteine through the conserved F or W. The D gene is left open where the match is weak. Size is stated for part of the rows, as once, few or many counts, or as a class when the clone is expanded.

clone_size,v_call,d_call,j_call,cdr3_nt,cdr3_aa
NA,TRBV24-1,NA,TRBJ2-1,TGTGCCACCAGTGCCTCACGACAGACCCTTTACAATGAGCAGTTCTTC,CATSASRQTLYNEQFF
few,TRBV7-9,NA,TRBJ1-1,TGTGCCAGCAGCTTAGGAATTTACACTGAAGCTTTCTTT,CASSLGIYTEAFF
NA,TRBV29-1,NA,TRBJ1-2,TGCAGCGTTGAGGGGAGAGGACAGAGCTATGGCTACACCTTC,CSVEGRGQSYGYTF
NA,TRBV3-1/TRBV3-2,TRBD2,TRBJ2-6,TGTGCCAGCAGCCAAGATCGGTTGGATAGCGGGAGGGCCTCTGGGGCCAACGTCCTGACTTTC,CASSQDRLDSGRASGANVLTF
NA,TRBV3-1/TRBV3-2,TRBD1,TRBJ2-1,TGTGCCAGCAACCGGGGTGGACAGGGTGGAAATGAGCAGTTCTTC,CASNRGGQGGNEQFF
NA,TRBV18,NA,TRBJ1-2,TGTGCCAGCTCACCGCGAGGGCCAGAGGGCTACACCTTC,CASSPRGPEGYTF
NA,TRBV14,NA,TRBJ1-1,TGTGCCAGCAGCCCAGATTTGGGGGGTACTGAAGCTTTCTTT,CASSPDLGGTEAFF
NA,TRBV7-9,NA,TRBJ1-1,TGTGCCAGCAGCTTAGCCGCAGCCAGGGTTGCTTTCTTT,CASSLAAARVAFF
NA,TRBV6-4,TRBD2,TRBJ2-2,TGTGCCAGCAGTGACTCAGCGGGAGAGCCCGGGGAGCTGTTTTTT,CASSDSAGEPGELFF
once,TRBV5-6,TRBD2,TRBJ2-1,TGTGCCAGCAGCTCCGGACTAGCGGGGAGCTCCTACAATGAGCAGTTCTTC,CASSSGLAGSSYNEQFF
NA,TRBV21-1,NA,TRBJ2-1,TGTGCCAGCAGCGGCCGGGACAGGGACAATGAGCAGTTCTTC,CASSGRDRDNEQFF
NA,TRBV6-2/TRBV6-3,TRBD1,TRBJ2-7,TGTGCCAGCAGTTACCCCCGGGACAGGACCGTCTACGAGCAGTACTTC,CASSYPRDRTVYEQYF
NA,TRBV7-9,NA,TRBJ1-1,TGTGCCAGCACCGTGACAGGCGGACTTGAAGCTTTCTTT,CASTVTGGLEAFF
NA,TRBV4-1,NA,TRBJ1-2,TGCGCCAGCAGCCAAGGACGACTGGGAGGGGGCTATGGCTACACCTTC,CASSQGRLGGGYGYTF
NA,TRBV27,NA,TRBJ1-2,TGTGCCAGCAGTCCGGACCGCTCTAACTATGGCTACACCTTC,CASSPDRSNYGYTF
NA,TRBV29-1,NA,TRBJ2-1,TGCACTACCGGGACTGGAGACAATGAGCAGTTCTTC,CTTGTGDNEQFF
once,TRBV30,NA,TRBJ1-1,TGTGCCTGGAGTAGGGGGGGTTGGAACACTGAAGCTTTCTTT,CAWSRGGWNTEAFF
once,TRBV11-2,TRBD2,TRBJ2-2,TGTGCCAGCAGCCCCGAGACTAGCGGGAGGGGGACCGGGGAGCTGTTTTTT,CASSPETSGRGTGELFF
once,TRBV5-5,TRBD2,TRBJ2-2,TGTGCCAGCAGCTTGGGACTAGCGGCTCTCACCGGGGAGCTGTTTTTT,CASSLGLAALTGELFF
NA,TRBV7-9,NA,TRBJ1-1,TGTGCCAGCAGTTATAATAAGGGGTCCCCAGCTTTCTTT,CASSYNKGSPAFF
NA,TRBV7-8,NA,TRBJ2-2,TGTGCCAGCAGCATGGGACGGACCTTTTCCGGGGAGCTGTTTTTT,CASSMGRTFSGELFF
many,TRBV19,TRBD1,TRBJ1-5,TGTGCCAGTACGGACAGGGAAAATCAGCCCCAGCATTTT,CASTDRENQPQHF
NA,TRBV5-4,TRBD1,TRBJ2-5,TGTGCCAGCAGCCCCGGGACAGGGCCACAAGAGACCCAGTACTTC,CASSPGTGPQETQYF
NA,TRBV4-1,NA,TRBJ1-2,TGCGCCAGCAGCCAATCCACTAGGACGGTGAGCGAACCTTCTTATGGCTACACCTTC,CASSQSTRTVSEPSYGYTF
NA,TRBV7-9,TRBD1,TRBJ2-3,TGTGCCAGCAGCCCGGGACAGGGGGCTGTAGATACGCAGTATTTT,CASSPGQGAVDTQYF
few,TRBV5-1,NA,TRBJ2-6,TGCGCCAGCAGCCCCTCTGGCTCTGGGGCCAACGTCCTGACTTTC,CASSPSGSGANVLTF
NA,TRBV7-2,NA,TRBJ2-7,TGTGCCAGCAGCTTAGGAAGGACGGATTTTTCCTACGAGCAGTACTTC,CASSLGRTDFSYEQYF
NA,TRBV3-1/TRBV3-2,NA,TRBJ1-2,TGTGCCAGCAGCCCGATCCCTGGGGGCAAATATGGCTACACCTTC,CASSPIPGGKYGYTF
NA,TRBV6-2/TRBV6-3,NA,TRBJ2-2,TGTGCCAGCAGTTACTCGATGGACTACGGTACGAACACCGGGGAGCTGTTTTTT,CASSYSMDYGTNTGELFF
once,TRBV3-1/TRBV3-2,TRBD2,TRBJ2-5,TGTGCCAGCAGCCACGTTACTAGCGGGAAAGAGACCCAGTACTTC,CASSHVTSGKETQYF
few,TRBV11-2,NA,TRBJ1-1,TGTGCCAGCAGCTTAGTGACGTACACTGAAGCTTTCTTT,CASSLVTYTEAFF
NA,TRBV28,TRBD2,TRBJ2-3,TGTGCCAGCAGTTTTTGGCTAGCGGGTACAGATACGCAGTATTTT,CASSFWLAGTDTQYF
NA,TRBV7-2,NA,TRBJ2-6,TGTGCCAGCAGCTTATCGGGACGGAGCTCTGGGGCCAACGTCCTGACTTTC,CASSLSGRSSGANVLTF
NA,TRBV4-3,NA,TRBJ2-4,TGCGCCAGCAGCCAAGGGGGGGGCTCGGCCAAAAACATTCAGTACTTC,CASSQGGGSAKNIQYF
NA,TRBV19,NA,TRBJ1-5,TGTGCCAGTAAGCACCGGGATCCCCCCACGTCTCAGCCCCAGCATTTT,CASKHRDPPTSQPQHF
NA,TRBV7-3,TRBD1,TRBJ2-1,TGTGCCAGCAGCCTAGGACAGGGTAGGGGGAATGAGCAGTTCTTC,CASSLGQGRGNEQFF
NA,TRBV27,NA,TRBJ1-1,TGTGCCAGCAGTTTAAGGGGGACGAACACTGAAGCTTTCTTT,CASSLRGTNTEAFF